The entry below describes one T cell receptor beta chain. The record originates from a study of blood T cell repertoires in COVID-19. Study overall: Acute and convalescent COVID-19 specimens originated in the United States, Italy and Spain. Nucleic acid was either cDNA or gDNA, and it came from T cells, B-cell-depleted T cells, or PBMCs.

Study processing details: Scientists estimated how many nucleated cells there were by amplifying reference gene primers. Some clones are missing from TCRdb's copy, which holds only in-frame ones; the method was immunoSEQ multiplex PCR. The DNA gave D and trimming, while V, J and clone size come from that table. The sample shows fewer than 120,000 clones, over 60% of them seen only once. Germline V gene data show CDR1 as WNHNN and CDR2 as SYGVQD (reference sequence). This CDR3 comprises 17 residues. J lost 5 bases, V lost 3 bases, and 12 bases had no gene match. Sequencing input: peripheral blood. The chain has TRBV10-1 and TRBJ2-1; 8 nucleotides agree with TRBD1. The TCR comes from a woman at least 80 years old with acute or convalescent COVID-19. The CDR3 DNA is TGCGCCAGCAGTGATCCGAGTACAGGGGGACTGAACAATGAGCAGTTCTTC. The encoded protein is CASSDPSTGGLNNEQFF.